The 15 T cell receptor beta chains given below trace back to one sample, sequenced in a study of blood T cell repertoires in COVID-19. Clones were read by immunoSEQ multiplex PCR, and TCRdb kept only the in-frame ones, dropping some. The data contain approximately 93,000 clones, 85% to 90% of them singletons. Material for sequencing was peripheral blood. Receptor source: a human donor in a cohort sampled during active COVID-19.

V is TRBV2 and J is TRBJ1-1; TRBD1 agrees at 8 bases. This CDR3 comprises 14 residues. The V segment lost 6 bases and the J segment 5 bases; nucleotides outside the gene matches: 8. Germline CDR1 and CDR2: SNHLY and FYNNEI. DNA for the CDR3: TGTGCCAGCAGCCCCGGACAGGGCTGGACTGAAGCTTTCTTT. Amino acids: CASSPGQGWTEAFF.

The genes are TRBV30 and TRBJ1-1; 7 bases agree with TRBD1. This CDR3 has 13 amino acids. With V trimmed by 4 bases and J by 3 bases, 5 bases remained unmatched. Germline lookup yields CDR1 GTSNPN and CDR2 SVGIG (reference sequence). In nucleotides, the CDR3 is TGTGCCTGGACCCGACAGGGTTACACTGAAGCTTTCTTT. Translation: CAWTRQGYTEAFF.

This chain connects TRBV5-1 to TRBJ1-5, with TRBD1 as a possible D gene (5 bases). This CDR3 has 16 residues. The germline CDR1 and CDR2 sequences are SGHRS and YFSETQ. Between the trimmed V and J ends, which lost 0 bases and 5 bases, there was a span of 15 bases. The CDR3 loop is CASSLEPDLGHQPQHF. The CDR3 nucleotides read TGCGCCAGCAGCTTGGAGCCGGACCTGGGGCATCAGCCCCAGCATTTT.

This clone was counted a single time. The V call is TRBV30, the J call TRBJ1-2; the D gene is possibly TRBD1 (5 bases). Trimming took off 0 bases at V and 6 bases at J, with 8 bases between the two ends. This CDR3 region has 12 residues. CDR1 and CDR2 (germline): GTSNPN, SVGIG (reference sequence). The CDR3 region is CAWSVGGDGYTF. DNA for the CDR3: TGTGCCTGGAGTGTAGGAGGGGATGGCTACACCTTC. Complete variable domain (other parts from reference TRBV30 and TRBJ1-2): SQTIHQWPATLVQPVGSPLSLECTVEGTSNPNLYWYRQAAGRGLQLLFYSVGIGQISSEVPQNLSASRPQDRQFILSSKKLLLSDSGFYLCAWSVGGDGYTFGSGTRLTVV.

The V gene is TRBV3-1 (or the pseudogene TRBV3-2), the J gene TRBJ2-3; possibly TRBD2 for D (6 bases). The V end was cut by 4 bases, the J end by 3 bases, with 14 bases between. Germline V gives CDR1 LGHDT, CDR2 YNNKEL (reference sequence). This CDR3 is built from 15 residues. The CDR3, as DNA: TGTGCCAGCAGCCCCCGAGTCGGGAGTACAGATACGCAGTATTTT. This translates into CASSPRVGSTDTQYF.

Only a few counts were recorded for this clone. The rearrangement uses TRBV27 and TRBJ2-2; 10 bases agree with TRBD2. Germline loops: CDR1 MNHEY, CDR2 SMNVEV (reference sequence). V gave up 7 bases and J gave up 7 bases; unmatched junction bases: 21. The CDR3 runs 19 residues. Here the CDR3 reads CASTPREAGGPLLGGELFF. Written as DNA, the CDR3 is TGTGCCAGCACCCCCCGAGAAGCGGGAGGGCCTTTGCTCGGCGGGGAGCTGTTTTTT.

The genes are TRBV6-6 and TRBJ1-1; TRBD1 agrees at 7 bases. This CDR3 is 15 amino acids long. V was clipped by 4 bases and J by 2 bases; unmatched bases: 7. Germline V lookup: CDR1 MNHNY, CDR2 SVGAGI (reference sequence). The DNA for the CDR3 is TGTGCCAGCAGTTCCCCAGGGGGAATCAACACTGAAGCTTTCTTT. This translates into CASSSPGGINTEAFF.

The genes are TRBV27 and TRBJ2-7, with TRBD1 identical over 8 bases. V shed 7 bases, J shed 7 bases, and the junction held 9 bases outside the gene matches. Germline V lookup: CDR1 MNHEY, CDR2 SMNVEV (reference sequence). The CDR3 length is 13 residues. The CDR3 nucleotides read TGTGCCAGCAACCCCGGACAGGGAAAGGAGCAGTACTTC. It codes for CASNPGQGKEQYF.

The rearrangement uses TRBV15 and TRBJ2-1; 8 nucleotides match TRBD2. In germline, CDR1 is LNHNV, CDR2 YYDKDF (reference sequence). V lost 3 bases and J lost 0; bases outside the gene matches: 7. The CDR3 extends over 17 amino acids. CDR3 amino acids: CATSRELAVDSYNEQFF. The CDR3 DNA is TGTGCCACCAGCAGGGAACTAGCGGTCGACTCCTACAATGAGCAGTTCTTC.

The V gene is TRBV27, the J gene TRBJ1-5; D is possibly TRBD1 (6 bases). The CDR3 contains 13 residues. With 5 bases removed from V and 11 bases from J, the gap between germline ends came to 16 bases. Germline-derived CDR1 and CDR2 are MNHEY and SMNVEV (reference sequence). The CDR3 nucleotides are TGTGCCAGCAGTCGAGCGTCTCAGGGGACCCAGCATTTT. Translating gives CASSRASQGTQHF.

V gene TRBV7-9 combines with J gene TRBJ2-5, with D tentatively TRBD1 (6 bases). There are 19 residues in the CDR3. Germline loops: CDR1 SEHNR, CDR2 FQNEAQ (reference sequence). Trimming removed 5 bases at V and 1 base at J, with 26 bases between. The CDR3 nucleotides read TGTGCCAGCAGCGCCCCCGCTGTTCATAAAAGGACAGCCCAAGAGACCCAGTACTTC. Encoded protein: CASSAPAVHKRTAQETQYF.

This chain joins TRBV11-3 and TRBJ2-7, with D tentatively TRBD2 (5 bases). Between the trimmed V and J ends, which lost 1 base and 3 bases, there was a span of 10 bases. The CDR3 sequence is 14 residues long. Germline CDR1 SGHNT, CDR2 YENEEA. The CDR3 DNA follows: TGTGCCAGCAGCTTAGGTGCGGGCTTCTACGAGCAGTACTTC. Protein product: CASSLGAGFYEQYF.

The chain carries TRBV5-1 and TRBJ2-1; 8 nucleotides line up with TRBD2. CDR1 and CDR2 (germline): SGHRS, YFSETQ. V was pared by 4 bases and J by 7 bases, with 10 bases of the junction left unmatched. The CDR3 totals 15 residues. Here the CDR3 DNA reads TGCGCCAGCAGCCGGACTAGCCAAAGGGGAAATGAGCAGTTCTTC. It yields the protein CASSRTSQRGNEQFF.

This clone was recorded a few times. The J gene is TRBJ1-2, the V gene TRBV2; perhaps TRBD1 as D (5 bases). The CDR3 extends over 14 amino acids. Per the germline V gene, CDR1 is SNHLY and CDR2 is FYNNEI. V was shortened by 7 bases and J by 8 bases, with 20 bases between the two germline ends. The DNA of the CDR3 is TGTGCCAGCACGCCTGACCCGGGACTTAAGGGCTACACCTTC. Its protein is CASTPDPGLKGYTF. The full variable domain, with the rest looked up from reference TRBV2 and TRBJ1-2, is EPEVTQTPSHQVTQMGQEVILRCVPISNHLYFYWYRQILGQKVEFLVSFYNNEISEKSEIFDDQFSVERPDGSNFTLKIRSTKLEDSAMYFCASTPDPGLKGYTFGSGTRLTVV.

The V gene is TRBV9, the J gene TRBJ2-2; TRBD2 aligns across 8 bases. V dropped 4 bases and J dropped 4; count of bases not matched to a gene: 6. Germline assignment: CDR1 SGDLS and CDR2 YYNGEE. The CDR3 totals 15 residues. CDR3 DNA sequence: TGTGCCAGCAGCCCGGGACTAGTAGGCACCGGGGAGCTGTTTTTT. Amino acid sequence: CASSPGLVGTGELFF.